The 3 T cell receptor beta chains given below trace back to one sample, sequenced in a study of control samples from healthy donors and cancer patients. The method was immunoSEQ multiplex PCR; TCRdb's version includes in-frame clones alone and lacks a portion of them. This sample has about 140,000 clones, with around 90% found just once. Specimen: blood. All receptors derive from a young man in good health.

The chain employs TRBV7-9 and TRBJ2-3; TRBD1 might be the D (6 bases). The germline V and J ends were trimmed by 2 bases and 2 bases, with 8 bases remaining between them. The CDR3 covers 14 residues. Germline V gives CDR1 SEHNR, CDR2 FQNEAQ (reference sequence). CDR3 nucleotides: TGTGCCAGCAGCTTAACAGGGAACACAGATACGCAGTATTTT. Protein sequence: CASSLTGNTDTQYF.

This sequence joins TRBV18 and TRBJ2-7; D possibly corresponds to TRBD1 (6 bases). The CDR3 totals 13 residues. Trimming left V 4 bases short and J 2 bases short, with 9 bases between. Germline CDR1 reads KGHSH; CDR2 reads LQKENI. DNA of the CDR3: TGTGCCAGCTCACTCGGGACACCCTACGAGCAGTACTTC. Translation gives CASSLGTPYEQYF.

For the CDR3, the DNA is TGTGCCAGCACCGCCGCTCTGGGGGGTACGGGGGAGCTGTTTTTT. The encoded protein is CASTAALGGTGELFF. This chain joins TRBV27 and TRBJ2-2, with a tentative D call TRBD2 (6 bases). Trimming pared 7 bases from V and 8 bases from J, leaving 20 bases between. CDR3 length: 15 amino acids. Germline CDR1 MNHEY, CDR2 SMNVEV (reference sequence).